A single sample is the source of the 24 T cell receptor beta chains below, sequenced in a study of cytomegalovirus exposure and HLA in healthy donors. Researchers ran the PCR with 60 Vbeta and 13 Jbeta primers. Libraries were prepared by immunoSEQ multiplex PCR; TCRdb keeps only in-frame clonotypes and omits some of them. The profile shows 150,000 to 200,000 clones, 70% to 85% of them singletons. Sequences were obtained from PBMCs. The receptors originated from a human donor in good health.

This chain links TRBV5-1 with TRBJ2-7, with D tentatively TRBD1 (6 bases). Germline V gives CDR1 SGHRS, CDR2 YFSETQ. CDR3 length equals 14 residues. Trimming took 0 bases from V and 3 from J, leaving 10 bases between them. DNA of the CDR3: TGCGCCAGCAGCTTGGTACAGGGCGGCTACGAGCAGTACTTC. Protein: CASSLVQGGYEQYF.

The chain joins TRBV11-2 to TRBJ1-1; perhaps TRBD1 as D (5 bases). The CDR3 runs to 13 residues. V lost 7 bases to trimming and J lost 1 base, with 10 bases between them. From germline, CDR1 is SGHAT and CDR2 FQNNGV. For the CDR3, the DNA is TGTGCCAGCAAGCCCGGACAGAACACTGAAGCTTTCTTT. Its translation: CASKPGQNTEAFF.

The chain uses TRBV6-5 and TRBJ2-7, with TRBD2 matching 12 bases. In germline, CDR1 is MNHEY, CDR2 SVGAGI. CDR3 length equals 15 residues. The V segment lost 6 bases and the J segment 0 bases; nucleotides outside the gene matches: 3. Here the CDR3 DNA reads TGTGCCAGCAGCCGACTAGCGGGGGACTCCTACGAGCAGTACTTC. It encodes CASSRLAGDSYEQYF.

V gene TRBV6-5 combines with J gene TRBJ1-2; D is possibly TRBD1 (5 bases). Trimming took 4 bases from V and 6 from J, leaving 18 bases between them. The CDR3 sequence is 15 residues long. Germline V lookup: CDR1 MNHEY, CDR2 SVGAGI. Written as DNA, the CDR3 is TGTGCCAGCAGTTTGACGGACACCCTAGGGCATGGCTACACCTTC. Its protein product is CASSLTDTLGHGYTF.

There are a few counts of this clone. The CDR3 loop reads CASSLVSSENRGAFF. The DNA for the CDR3 is TGTGCCAGCAGCTTAGTAAGCTCGGAGAACCGCGGAGCTTTCTTT. The chain employs TRBV7-8 and TRBJ1-1; D remains ambiguous. Germline V gives CDR1 SGHVS, CDR2 FQNEAQ. This CDR3 has 15 residues. V was shortened by 1 base and J by 10 bases, with 19 bases between the two germline ends.

The chain carries TRBV28 and TRBJ1-5; 8 bases map to TRBD1. The CDR3 is 15 residues long. CDR1 is MDHEN and CDR2 is SYDVKM in the germline V gene. V was clipped by 3 bases and J by 2 bases; unmatched bases: 3. The CDR3 nucleotides read TGTGCCAGCAGTTTCAGGGGGCTTGGCAATCAGCCCCAGCATTTT. This gives the protein CASSFRGLGNQPQHF.

J is TRBJ2-7 and V is TRBV19, with 13 bases fitting TRBD2. The length of the CDR3 is 15 residues. Trimming removed 5 bases from V and 4 bases from J; junction bases left unmatched: 5. Germline V CDR1 and CDR2: LNHDA, SQIVND (reference sequence). This CDR3 is CASSPGTSGEYEQYF. CDR3 in DNA: TGTGCCAGTAGTCCCGGGACTAGCGGGGAATACGAGCAGTACTTC.

The V call is TRBV7-3, the J call TRBJ2-1; D gene ambiguous. Trimming removed 2 bases at V and 0 bases at J, with 8 bases between. The CDR3 contains 15 residues. Germline CDR1 SGHTA, CDR2 FQGTGA. The CDR3: CASSLGLSSYNEQFF. The DNA of the CDR3 is TGTGCCAGCAGCTTAGGGCTGTCCTCCTACAATGAGCAGTTCTTC.

The J gene is TRBJ2-2, the V gene TRBV7-8; 8 bases fit TRBD2. Germline V lookup: CDR1 SGHVS, CDR2 FQNEAQ. V trimming: 1 base; J trimming: 4 bases; junction bases outside the gene matches: 2. This CDR3 spans 15 amino acids. CDR3: CASSLVTSGTGELFF. CDR3 DNA: TGTGCCAGCAGCTTAGTCACTAGCGGCACCGGGGAGCTGTTTTTT.

The gene calls are TRBV5-1 and TRBJ1-3; TRBD1 agrees at 8 bases. Germline values: CDR1 SGHRS, CDR2 YFSETQ. The CDR3 runs to 15 residues. Trimming at V came to 4 bases and at J to 4 bases, leaving 7 bases not matched to a gene. The CDR3 loop is CASSPETGVGNTIYF. The CDR3 DNA reads TGCGCCAGCAGCCCCGAGACAGGGGTGGGAAACACCATATATTTT.

V is TRBV6-5 and J is TRBJ2-2; 9 nucleotides match TRBD1. The V segment lost 1 base and the J segment 4 bases; nucleotides outside the gene matches: 4. The CDR3 contains 16 residues. Germline assignment: CDR1 MNHEY and CDR2 SVGAGI. CDR3 nucleotide sequence: TGTGCCAGCAGTTACTACAGGGGGCGCGGCACCGGGGAGCTGTTTTTT. The encoded protein is CASSYYRGRGTGELFF.

The chain combines TRBV2 with TRBJ1-1; 8 positions agree with TRBD1. Unmatched junction bases numbered 5, after V lost 10 bases and J lost 4 bases. The CDR3 covers 12 residues. In germline, CDR1 is SNHLY, CDR2 FYNNEI. Here the CDR3 DNA reads TGTGCCATCGGGACAGGATCCACTGAAGCTTTCTTT. Encoded protein: CAIGTGSTEAFF.

The V and J genes are TRBV7-2 and TRBJ2-5; the D is unclear. V lost 1 base to trimming and J lost 4 bases, with 10 bases between them. Looked up from germline, CDR1 is SGHTA and CDR2 is FQGNSA. The CDR3 extends over 14 amino acids. CDR3 region: CASSLDARTETQYF. The DNA of the CDR3 is TGTGCCAGCAGCTTAGATGCCAGAACAGAGACCCAGTACTTC.

This clone has a handful of counts. The gene calls are TRBV5-1 and TRBJ2-7; the match to TRBD1 covers 7 bases. CDR1 is SGHRS, CDR2 YFSETQ, per germline. The CDR3 length is 14 residues. V trimming: 2 bases; J trimming: 0 bases; junction bases outside the gene matches: 2. The CDR3 spells CASSFDRASYEQYF. As DNA, the CDR3 is TGCGCCAGCAGCTTTGACAGGGCCTCCTACGAGCAGTACTTC. Variable domain in full (rest from reference TRBV5-1 and TRBJ2-7): KAGVTQTPRYLIKTRGQQVTLSCSPISGHRSVSWYQQTPGQGLQFLFEYFSETQRNKGNFPGRFSGRQFSNSRSEMNVSTLELGDSALYLCASSFDRASYEQYFGPGTRLTVT.

This clone came up once. This chain links TRBV18 with TRBJ1-3; a possible D gene is TRBD1 (6 bases). V was shortened by 8 bases and J by 0 bases, with 14 bases between the two germline ends. The CDR3 consists of 15 residues. The germline V gene encodes CDR1 KGHSH and CDR2 LQKENI. The CDR3: CASPPGDISGNTIYF. Here the CDR3 DNA reads TGTGCCAGCCCTCCCGGGGACATCTCTGGAAACACCATATATTTT.

The chain has TRBV5-6 and TRBJ1-1; 8 bases agree with TRBD1. The V gene's germline CDR1 is SGHDT and CDR2 YYEEEE. Trimming at V came to 5 bases and at J to 5 bases, leaving 14 bases not matched to a gene. The CDR3 is made up of 16 amino acids. CDR3: CASSNYRRGRGTEAFF. CDR3 bases: TGTGCCAGCAGTAACTACCGCAGGGGGCGAGGGACTGAAGCTTTCTTT.

The V call is TRBV11-2, the J call TRBJ1-2, with 12 nucleotides matching TRBD1. Germline CDR1 SGHAT, CDR2 FQNNGV. This CDR3 contains 14 residues. With 5 bases clipped from V and 4 bases from J, the junction kept 2 bases outside the gene matches. The CDR3 loop reads CASSPGQGAYGYTF. The CDR3, as DNA: TGTGCCAGCAGCCCGGGACAGGGGGCCTATGGCTACACCTTC. Looking up the rest from reference TRBV11-2 and TRBJ1-2 gives the full variable domain: EAGVAQSPRYKIIEKRQSVAFWCNPISGHATLYWYQQILGQGPKLLIQFQNNGVVDDSQLPKDRFSAERLKGVDSTLKIQPAKLEDSAVYLCASSPGQGAYGYTFGSGTRLTVV.

This clone was counted between two and nine times. The rearrangement links TRBV19 to TRBJ1-6; possibly TRBD1 for D (6 bases). The CDR3 length is 15 residues. Germline CDR1 reads LNHDA; CDR2 reads SQIVND (reference sequence). Trimming left V 6 bases short and J 10 bases short, with 19 bases between. The CDR3 sequence: CASSADTGSESPLHF. The CDR3 DNA follows: TGTGCCAGTAGCGCCGACACAGGGAGTGAGTCACCCCTCCACTTT.

The V gene is TRBV5-1, the J gene TRBJ1-2, with 9 bases that match TRBD1. CDR3 length equals 13 residues. CDR1 is SGHRS, CDR2 YFSETQ, per germline. J was trimmed by 7 bases and V by 4 bases; bases with no gene match: 5. The CDR3 DNA is TGCGCCAGCAGCCTTGGACAGGGGTCTGGCTACACCTTC. Its protein product is CASSLGQGSGYTF.

This sequence joins TRBV5-1 and TRBJ1-5; D uncertain. The CDR3 consists of 14 residues. Looked up from germline, CDR1 is SGHRS and CDR2 is YFSETQ. V lost 4 bases to trimming and J lost 0 bases, with 8 bases between them. The CDR3: CASSPGLSNQPQHF. In nucleotides, the CDR3 is TGCGCCAGCAGCCCAGGACTTAGCAATCAGCCCCAGCATTTT. The full variable domain, rest sourced from reference TRBV5-1 and TRBJ1-5, is KAGVTQTPRYLIKTRGQQVTLSCSPISGHRSVSWYQQTPGQGLQFLFEYFSETQRNKGNFPGRFSGRQFSNSRSEMNVSTLELGDSALYLCASSPGLSNQPQHFGDGTRLSIL.

This chain uses TRBV6-4 with TRBJ1-1, with a tentative D call TRBD1 (6 bases). This CDR3 has 15 residues. Trimming took 6 bases from V and 4 from J, leaving 18 bases between them. CDR1 is MRHNA, CDR2 SNTAGT, per germline. The CDR3 DNA reads as TGTGCCAGCAGCCCGCGGGGGGGGCAAGGCACTGAAGCTTTCTTT. It is translated as CASSPRGGQGTEAFF.

This chain uses TRBV6-5 with TRBJ1-6, with 9 bases that match TRBD1. With 4 bases clipped from V and 8 bases from J, the junction kept 9 bases outside the gene matches. The CDR3 sequence is 16 residues long. The V gene's germline CDR1 is MNHEY and CDR2 SVGAGI. The CDR3 here is CASSLTRDRAHSPLHF. The CDR3 nucleotides are TGTGCCAGCAGTTTGACCCGGGACAGGGCTCATTCACCCCTCCACTTT.

This clone was counted a few times. The CDR3 DNA sequence: TGTGCCAGCAGCTTCGGGACAGGGGGGTATTCTGGCAATCAGCCCCAGCATTTT. It encodes CASSFGTGGYSGNQPQHF. V and J are TRBV5-6 and TRBJ1-5; TRBD1 matches 11 bases. CDR3 length: 18 amino acids. V lost 2 bases, J lost 2 bases, and 9 bases stayed unmatched. The germline gives CDR1 SGHDT, CDR2 YYEEEE. Drawing the rest from reference TRBV5-6 and TRBJ1-5, the complete variable domain is DAGVTQSPTHLIKTRGQQVTLRCSPKSGHDTVSWYQQALGQGPQFIFQYYEEEERQRGNFPDRFSGHQFPNYSSELNVNALLLGDSALYLCASSFGTGGYSGNQPQHFGDGTRLSIL.

The chain combines TRBV5-6 with TRBJ2-1; 8 bases agree with TRBD1. J lost 2 bases, V lost 0 bases, and 1 base had no gene match. This CDR3 spans 15 amino acids. CDR1 and CDR2 from the germline V gene are SGHDT and YYEEEE. CDR3 amino acids: CASSLEQGAYNEQFF. For the CDR3, the DNA is TGTGCCAGCAGCTTGGAACAGGGGGCCTACAATGAGCAGTTCTTC.